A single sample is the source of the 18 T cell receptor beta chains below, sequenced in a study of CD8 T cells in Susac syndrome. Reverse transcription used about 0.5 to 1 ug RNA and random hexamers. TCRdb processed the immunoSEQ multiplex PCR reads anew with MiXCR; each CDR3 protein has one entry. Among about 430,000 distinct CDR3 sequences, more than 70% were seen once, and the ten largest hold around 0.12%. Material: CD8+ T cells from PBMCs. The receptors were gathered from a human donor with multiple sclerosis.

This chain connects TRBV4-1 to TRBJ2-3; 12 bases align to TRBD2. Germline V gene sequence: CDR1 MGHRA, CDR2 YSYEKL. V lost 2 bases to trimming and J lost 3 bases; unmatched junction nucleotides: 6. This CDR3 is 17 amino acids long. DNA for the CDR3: TGCGCCAGCAGCCAAAGGACTAGCGGGGCGATAACAGATACGCAGTATTTT. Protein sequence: CASSQRTSGAITDTQYF.

The CDR3 DNA follows: TGCAGCGTTGGATCGTCAGGGGAATTTTGGGAGCAGTACTTC. As protein: CSVGSSGEFWEQYF. The chain has TRBV29-1 and TRBJ2-7, with D perhaps matching TRBD1 (6 bases). The CDR3 length is 14 residues. CDR1 is SQVTM and CDR2 is ANQGSEA in the germline V gene. Trimming took 4 bases from V and 7 from J, leaving 20 bases between them.

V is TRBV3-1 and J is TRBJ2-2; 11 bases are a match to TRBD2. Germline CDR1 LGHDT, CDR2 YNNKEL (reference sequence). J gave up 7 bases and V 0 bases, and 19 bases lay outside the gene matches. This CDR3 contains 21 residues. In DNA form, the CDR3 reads TGTGCCAGCAGCCAAGATTCGCCAGACCTTAGCGGGAGGGCCCTCATCGGGGAGCTGTTTTTT. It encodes CASSQDSPDLSGRALIGELFF. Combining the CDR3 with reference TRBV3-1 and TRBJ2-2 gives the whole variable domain DTAVSQTPKYLVTQMGNDKSIKCEQNLGHDTMYWYKQDSKKFLKIMFSYNNKELIINETVPNRFSPKSPDKAHLNLHINSLELGDSAVYFCASSQDSPDLSGRALIGELFFGEGSRLTVL.

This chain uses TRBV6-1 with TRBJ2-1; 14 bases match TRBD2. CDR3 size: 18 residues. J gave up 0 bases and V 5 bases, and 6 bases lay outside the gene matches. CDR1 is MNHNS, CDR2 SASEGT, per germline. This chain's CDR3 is CASSRLAGGKSSYNEQFF. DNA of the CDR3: TGTGCCAGCAGTAGACTAGCGGGAGGGAAGAGCTCCTACAATGAGCAGTTCTTC.

CDR3 nucleotide sequence: TGTGCCAGCAGACGAGCGGGACAGTCTTACAATGAGCAGTTCTTC. Translated: CASRRAGQSYNEQFF. V usage is TRBV12-3 or TRBV12-4 and J usage is TRBJ2-1; D could derive from TRBD1 or TRBD2 (7 bases each). This CDR3 contains 15 residues. The V end lost 6 bases, the J end lost 4 bases, and 16 bases lay between the germline ends.

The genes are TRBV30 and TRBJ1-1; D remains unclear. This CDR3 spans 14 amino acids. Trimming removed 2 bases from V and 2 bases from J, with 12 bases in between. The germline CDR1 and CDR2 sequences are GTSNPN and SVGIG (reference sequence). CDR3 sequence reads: CAWSPPPLNTEAFF. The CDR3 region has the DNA TGTGCCTGGAGTCCTCCACCCTTAAACACTGAAGCTTTCTTT.

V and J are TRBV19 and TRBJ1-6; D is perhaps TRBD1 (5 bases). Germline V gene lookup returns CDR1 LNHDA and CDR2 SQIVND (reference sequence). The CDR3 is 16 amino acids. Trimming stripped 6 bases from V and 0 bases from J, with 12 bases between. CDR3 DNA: TGTGCCAGTAGCCCGAAGGGGTTCTCCTATAATTCACCCCTCCACTTT. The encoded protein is CASSPKGFSYNSPLHF. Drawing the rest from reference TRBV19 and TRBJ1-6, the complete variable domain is DGGITQSPKYLFRKEGQNVTLSCEQNLNHDAMYWYRQDPGQGLRLIYYSQIVNDFQKGDIAEGYSVSREKKESFPLTVTSAQKNPTAFYLCASSPKGFSYNSPLHFGNGTRLTVT.

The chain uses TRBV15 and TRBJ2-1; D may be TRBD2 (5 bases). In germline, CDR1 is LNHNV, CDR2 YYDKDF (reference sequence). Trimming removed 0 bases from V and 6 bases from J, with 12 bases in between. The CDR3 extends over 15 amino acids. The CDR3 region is CATSRDLGRANEQFF. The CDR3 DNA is TGTGCCACCAGCAGAGATCTAGGGCGGGCCAATGAGCAGTTCTTC. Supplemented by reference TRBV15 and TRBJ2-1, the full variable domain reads DAMVIQNPRYQVTQFGKPVTLSCSQTLNHNVMYWYQQKSSQAPKLLFHYYDKDFNNEADTPDNFQSRRPNTSFCFLDIRSPGLGDTAMYLCATSRDLGRANEQFFGPGTRLTVL.

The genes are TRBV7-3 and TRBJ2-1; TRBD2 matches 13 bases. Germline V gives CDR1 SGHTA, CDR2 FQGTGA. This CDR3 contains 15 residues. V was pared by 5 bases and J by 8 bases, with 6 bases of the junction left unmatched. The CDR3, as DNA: TGTGCCAGCAGCGAGGGACTAGCGGGAATGGATGAGCAGTTCTTC. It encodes CASSEGLAGMDEQFF.

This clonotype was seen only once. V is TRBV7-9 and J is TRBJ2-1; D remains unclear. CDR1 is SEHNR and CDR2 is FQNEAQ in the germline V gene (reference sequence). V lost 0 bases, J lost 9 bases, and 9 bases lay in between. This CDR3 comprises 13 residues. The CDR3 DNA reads TGTGCCAGCAGCTTAGCTTTGGGTGTTGAGCAGTTCTTC. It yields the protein CASSLALGVEQFF.

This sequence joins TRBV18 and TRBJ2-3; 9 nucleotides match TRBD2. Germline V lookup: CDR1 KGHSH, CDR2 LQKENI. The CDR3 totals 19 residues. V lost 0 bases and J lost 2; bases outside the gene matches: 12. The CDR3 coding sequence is TGTGCCAGCTCACCACCGATATCCAGCGGGGGGAGACACACAGATACGCAGTATTTT. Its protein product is CASSPPISSGGRHTDTQYF.

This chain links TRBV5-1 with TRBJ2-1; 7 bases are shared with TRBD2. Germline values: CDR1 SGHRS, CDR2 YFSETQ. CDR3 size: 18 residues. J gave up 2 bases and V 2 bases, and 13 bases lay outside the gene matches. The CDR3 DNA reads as TGCGCCAGCAGCTTAACTGGTACTAGCGAAGGCCCCTACAATGAGCAGTTCTTC. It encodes CASSLTGTSEGPYNEQFF.

CDR3 sequence reads: CASSDNLLSWNEQFF. DNA of the CDR3: TGTGCCAGCAGCGACAACTTACTGTCTTGGAATGAGCAGTTCTTC. The V and J genes are TRBV6-5 and TRBJ2-1; no clear D. This CDR3 has 15 residues. Germline values: CDR1 MNHEY, CDR2 SVGAGI. The V end lost 6 bases, the J end lost 7 bases, and 19 bases lay between the germline ends.

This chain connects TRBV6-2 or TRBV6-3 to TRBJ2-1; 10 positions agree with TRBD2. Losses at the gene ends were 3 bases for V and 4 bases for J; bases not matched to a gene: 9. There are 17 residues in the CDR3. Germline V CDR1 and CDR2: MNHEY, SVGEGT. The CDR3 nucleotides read TGTGCCAGCAGTTATCGACCGACTAGCGGGCGGTACAATGAGCAGTTCTTC. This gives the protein CASSYRPTSGRYNEQFF.

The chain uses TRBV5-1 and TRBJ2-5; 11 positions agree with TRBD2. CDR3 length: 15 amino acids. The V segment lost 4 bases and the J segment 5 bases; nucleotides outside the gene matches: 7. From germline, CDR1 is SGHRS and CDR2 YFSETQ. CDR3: CASSQTSGVWETQYF. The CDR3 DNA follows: TGCGCCAGCAGCCAGACTAGCGGGGTTTGGGAGACCCAGTACTTC.

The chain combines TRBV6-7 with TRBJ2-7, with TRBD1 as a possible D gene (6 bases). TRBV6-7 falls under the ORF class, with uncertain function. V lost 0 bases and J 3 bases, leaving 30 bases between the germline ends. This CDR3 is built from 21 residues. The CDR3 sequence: CASSYSKFDRPSPTGVYEQYF. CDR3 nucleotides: TGTGCCAGCAGTTACTCGAAATTCGACAGGCCCTCACCCACCGGCGTCTACGAGCAGTACTTC.

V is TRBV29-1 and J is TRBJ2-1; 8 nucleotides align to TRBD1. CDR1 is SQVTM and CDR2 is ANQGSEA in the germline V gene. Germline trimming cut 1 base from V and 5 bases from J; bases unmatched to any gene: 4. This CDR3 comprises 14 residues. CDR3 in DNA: TGCAGCGTTGAAGGGCAGGGGGCAGACAATGAGCAGTTCTTC. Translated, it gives CSVEGQGADNEQFF.

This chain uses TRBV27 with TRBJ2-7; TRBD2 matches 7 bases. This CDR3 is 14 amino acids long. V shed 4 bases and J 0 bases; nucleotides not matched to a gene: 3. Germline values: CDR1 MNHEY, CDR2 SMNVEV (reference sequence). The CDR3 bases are TGTGCCAGCAGTTGGGCTAGCGGCTCCTACGAGCAGTACTTC. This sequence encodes CASSWASGSYEQYF.